The T cell receptor (beta chain) described here comes from a study of blood T cell repertoires in COVID-19. Overall study: COVID-19 samples, acute and convalescent, were from the United States, Italy and Spain. Sources were T cells, B-cell-depleted T cells, or PBMCs; the material itself was cDNA or gDNA.

CDR1 MGHRA and CDR2 YSYEKL come from the germline V gene. The ends were cut back, 3 bases at V and 1 base at J, with 13 bases in the middle. There are 15 residues in the CDR3. During active infection, Seattle patients enrolled and were then monitored through disease. Original handling: Estimation of nucleated cell counts was performed using reference gene primer amplification. Produced via immunoSEQ multiplex PCR; TCRdb's table is partial and in-frame only. V, J and clone size are taken as reported in that table, and D and trimming were inferred from the DNA itself. The sample has over 200,000 clones; about 94% are singletons.

The V gene is TRBV4-1, the J gene TRBJ2-7; D is perhaps TRBD1 (6 bases). The sequenced sample consisted of peripheral blood. This clonotype was sampled from a man between 60 and 75 years old with COVID-19, enrolled during active disease. Here the CDR3 reads CASSHPGQKSYEQYF. The CDR3 DNA sequence: TGCGCCAGCAGCCACCCTGGACAGAAATCCTACGAGCAGTACTTC.